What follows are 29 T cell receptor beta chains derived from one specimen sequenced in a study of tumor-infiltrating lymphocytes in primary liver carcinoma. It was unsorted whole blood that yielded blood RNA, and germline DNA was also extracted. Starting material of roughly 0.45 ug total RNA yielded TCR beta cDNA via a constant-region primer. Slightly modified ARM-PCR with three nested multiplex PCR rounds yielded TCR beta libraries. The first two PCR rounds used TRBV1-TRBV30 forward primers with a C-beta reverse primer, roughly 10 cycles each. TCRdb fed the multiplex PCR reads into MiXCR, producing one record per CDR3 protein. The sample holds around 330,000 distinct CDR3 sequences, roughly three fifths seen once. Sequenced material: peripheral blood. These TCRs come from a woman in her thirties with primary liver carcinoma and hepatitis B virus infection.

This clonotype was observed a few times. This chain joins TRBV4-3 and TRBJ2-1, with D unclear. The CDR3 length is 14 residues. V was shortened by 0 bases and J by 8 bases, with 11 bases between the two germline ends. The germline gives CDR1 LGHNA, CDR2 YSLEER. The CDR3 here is CASSQDRYDYEQFF. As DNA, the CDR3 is TGCGCCAGCAGCCAAGATCGGTACGACTATGAGCAGTTCTTC.

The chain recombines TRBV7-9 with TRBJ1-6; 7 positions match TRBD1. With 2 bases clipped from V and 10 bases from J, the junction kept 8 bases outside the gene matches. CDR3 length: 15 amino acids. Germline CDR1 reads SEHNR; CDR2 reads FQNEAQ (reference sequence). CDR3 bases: TGTGCCAGCAGCTTATCACAGCAGGGGGGATCACCCCTCCACTTT. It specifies CASSLSQQGGSPLHF.

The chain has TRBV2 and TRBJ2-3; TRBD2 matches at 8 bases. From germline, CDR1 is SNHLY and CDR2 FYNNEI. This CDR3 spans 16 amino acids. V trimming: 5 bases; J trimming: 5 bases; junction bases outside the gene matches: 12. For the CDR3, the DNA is TGTGCCAGCAGTCTTTTAGTGATAGCGGGAAAAGATACGCAGTATTTT. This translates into CASSLLVIAGKDTQYF.

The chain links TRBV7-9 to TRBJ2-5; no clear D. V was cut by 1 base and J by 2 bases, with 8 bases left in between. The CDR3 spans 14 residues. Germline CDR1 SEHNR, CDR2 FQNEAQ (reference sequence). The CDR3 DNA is TGTGCCAGCAGCTTAGTTAATGGTCAAGAGACCCAGTACTTC. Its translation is CASSLVNGQETQYF. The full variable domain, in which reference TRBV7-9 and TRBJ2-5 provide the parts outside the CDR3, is DTGVSQNPRHKITKRGQNVTFRCDPISEHNRLYWYRQTLGQGPEFLTYFQNEAQLEKSRLLSDRFSAERPKGSFSTLEIQRTEQGDSAMYLCASSLVNGQETQYFGPGTRLLVL.

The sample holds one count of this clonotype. The CDR3 DNA follows: TGTGCCACCCGTTCTAGCGGCGCGAGCACCGGGGAGCTGTTTTTT. As protein: CATRSSGASTGELFF. The chain is built from TRBV6-1 and TRBJ2-2, with 7 bases that match TRBD2. Germline V gives CDR1 MNHNS, CDR2 SASEGT. Trimming removed 10 bases from V and 4 bases from J; junction bases left unmatched: 12. There are 15 residues in the CDR3.

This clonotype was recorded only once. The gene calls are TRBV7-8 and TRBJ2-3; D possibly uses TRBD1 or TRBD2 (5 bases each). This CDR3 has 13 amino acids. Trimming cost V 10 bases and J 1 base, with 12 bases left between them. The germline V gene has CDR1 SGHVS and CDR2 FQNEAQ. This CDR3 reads CANRLGGTDTQYF. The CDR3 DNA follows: TGTGCCAACCGGCTGGGGGGCACAGATACGCAGTATTTT. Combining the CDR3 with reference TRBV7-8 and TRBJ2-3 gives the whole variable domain GAGVSQSPRYKVAKRGQDVALRCDPISGHVSLFWYQQALGQGPEFLTYFQNEAQLDKSGLPSDRFFAERPEGSVSTLKIQRTQQEDSAVYLCANRLGGTDTQYFGPGTRLTVL.

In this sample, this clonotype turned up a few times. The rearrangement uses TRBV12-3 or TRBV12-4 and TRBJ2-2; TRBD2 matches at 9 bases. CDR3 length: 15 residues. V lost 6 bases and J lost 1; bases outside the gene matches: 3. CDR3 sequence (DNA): TGTGCCAGCAGACGAGCGGGAGGGAACACCGGGGAGCTGTTTTTT. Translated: CASRRAGGNTGELFF.

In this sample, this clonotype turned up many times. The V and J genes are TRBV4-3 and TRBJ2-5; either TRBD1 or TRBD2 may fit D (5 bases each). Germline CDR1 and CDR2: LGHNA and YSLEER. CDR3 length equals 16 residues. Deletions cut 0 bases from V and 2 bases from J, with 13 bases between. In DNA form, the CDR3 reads TGCGCCAGCAGCCAAGAATGGGGCGGGCGACAAGAGACCCAGTACTTC. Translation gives CASSQEWGGRQETQYF.

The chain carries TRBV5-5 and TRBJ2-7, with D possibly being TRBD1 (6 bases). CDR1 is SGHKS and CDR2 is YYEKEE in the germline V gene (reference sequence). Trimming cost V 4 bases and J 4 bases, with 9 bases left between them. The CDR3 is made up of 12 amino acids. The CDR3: CASSRGGYEQYF. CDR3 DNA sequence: TGTGCCAGCAGCAGAGGGGGTTACGAGCAGTACTTC.

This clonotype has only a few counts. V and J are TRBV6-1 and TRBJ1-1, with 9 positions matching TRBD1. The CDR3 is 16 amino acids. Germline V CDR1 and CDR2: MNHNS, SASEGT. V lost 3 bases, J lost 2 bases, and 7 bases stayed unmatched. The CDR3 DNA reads TGTGCCAGCAGTGATTTTCACAGGGGGCTCAACACTGAAGCTTTCTTT. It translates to CASSDFHRGLNTEAFF.

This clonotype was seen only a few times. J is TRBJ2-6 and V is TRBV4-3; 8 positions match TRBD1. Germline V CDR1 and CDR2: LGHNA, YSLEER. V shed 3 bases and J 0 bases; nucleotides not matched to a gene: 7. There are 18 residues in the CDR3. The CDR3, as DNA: TGCGCCAGCAGCCAGGAGGGCACAGGGGGCTCTGGGGCCAACGTCCTGACTTTC. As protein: CASSQEGTGGSGANVLTF.

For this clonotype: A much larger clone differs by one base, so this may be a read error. CDR3 sequence reads: CATFATSGIETQCF. CDR3 DNA sequence: TGTGCCACCTTCGCGACTAGCGGGATAGAGACCCAGTGCTTC. The chain employs TRBV6-5 and TRBJ2-5, with 11 positions matching TRBD2. Germline CDR1 reads MNHEY; CDR2 reads SVGAGI. CDR3 length equals 14 residues.

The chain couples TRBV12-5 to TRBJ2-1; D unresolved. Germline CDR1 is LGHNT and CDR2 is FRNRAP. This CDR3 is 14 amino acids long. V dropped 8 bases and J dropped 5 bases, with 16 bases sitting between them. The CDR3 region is CASSKWESNNEQFF. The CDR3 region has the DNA TGTGCTAGTAGTAAGTGGGAAAGCAACAATGAGCAGTTCTTC.

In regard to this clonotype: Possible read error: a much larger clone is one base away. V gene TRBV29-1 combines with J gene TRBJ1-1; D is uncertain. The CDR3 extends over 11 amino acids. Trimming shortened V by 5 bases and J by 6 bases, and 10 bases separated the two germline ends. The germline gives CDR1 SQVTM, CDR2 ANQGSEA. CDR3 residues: CSVSTNSEAFF. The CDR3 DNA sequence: TGCAGCGTTTCAACAAACTCTGAAGCTTTCTTT.

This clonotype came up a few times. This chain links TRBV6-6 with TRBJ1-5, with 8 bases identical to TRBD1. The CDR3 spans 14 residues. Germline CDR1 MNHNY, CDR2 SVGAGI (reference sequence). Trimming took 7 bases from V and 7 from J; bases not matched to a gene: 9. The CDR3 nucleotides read TGTGCCAGCATTGATCAGGGGGCTGGGCAGCCCCAGCATTTT. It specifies CASIDQGAGQPQHF.

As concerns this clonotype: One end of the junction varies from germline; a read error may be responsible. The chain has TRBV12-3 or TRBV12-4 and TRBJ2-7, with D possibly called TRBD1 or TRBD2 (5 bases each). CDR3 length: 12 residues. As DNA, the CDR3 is TGTGGCAGCAGTCCGGGACCCTACGAGCGGTACTTC. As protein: CGSSPGPYERYF.

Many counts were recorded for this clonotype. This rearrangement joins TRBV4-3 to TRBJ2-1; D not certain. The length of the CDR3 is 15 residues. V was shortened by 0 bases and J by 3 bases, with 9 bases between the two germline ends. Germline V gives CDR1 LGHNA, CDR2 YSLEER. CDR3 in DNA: TGCGCCAGCAGCCAAGAGTTCGGCAGCTACAATGAGCAGTTCTTC. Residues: CASSQEFGSYNEQFF.

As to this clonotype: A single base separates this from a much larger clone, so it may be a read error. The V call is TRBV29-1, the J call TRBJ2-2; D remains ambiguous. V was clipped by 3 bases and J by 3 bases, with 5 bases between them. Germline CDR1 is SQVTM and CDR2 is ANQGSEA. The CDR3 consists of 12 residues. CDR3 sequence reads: CSVDLDTGELFF. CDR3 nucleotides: TGCAGCGTTGATCTGGACACCGGGGAGCTGTTTTTT.

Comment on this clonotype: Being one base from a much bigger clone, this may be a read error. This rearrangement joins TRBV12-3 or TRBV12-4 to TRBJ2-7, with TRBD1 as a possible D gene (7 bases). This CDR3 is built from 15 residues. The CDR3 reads CAGSSRTGGSYEQYF. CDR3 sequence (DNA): TGTGCCGGCAGTTCCAGGACAGGAGGGTCCTACGAGCAGTACTTC.

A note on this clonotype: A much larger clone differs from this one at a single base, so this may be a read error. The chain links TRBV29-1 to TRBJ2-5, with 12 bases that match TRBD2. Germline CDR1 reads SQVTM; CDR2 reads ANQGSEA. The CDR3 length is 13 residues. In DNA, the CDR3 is TGCAGCGTTGTGGCTAGCGGGAGGGAGACCCAGAACTTC. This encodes CSVVASGRETQNF.

CDR3 sequence reads: CASSLTRTSGISYNEQFF. The CDR3 DNA is TGTGCCAGCAGTTTAACTCGGACTAGCGGGATCTCCTACAATGAGCAGTTCTTC. This chain links TRBV12-3 or TRBV12-4 with TRBJ2-1, with 12 nucleotides matching TRBD2. CDR3 length: 18 residues. The V and J ends lost 2 bases and 0 bases, in that order; junction bases with no gene match: 5.

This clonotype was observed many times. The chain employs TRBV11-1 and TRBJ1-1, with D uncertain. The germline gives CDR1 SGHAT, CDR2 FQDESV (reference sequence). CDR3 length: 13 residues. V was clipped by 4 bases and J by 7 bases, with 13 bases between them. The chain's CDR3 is CASSSRPGIEAFF. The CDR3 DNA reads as TGTGCCAGCAGCTCACGACCGGGGATTGAAGCTTTCTTT.

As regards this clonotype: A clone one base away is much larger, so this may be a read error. CDR3 sequence: CASNKDGRGNGYAF. For the CDR3, the DNA is TGTGCCAGCAATAAGGACGGGAGGGGGAATGGCTACGCCTTC. V and J are TRBV6-1 and TRBJ1-2; tentatively, D is TRBD1 (6 bases). The CDR3 contains 14 residues. The germline CDR1 and CDR2 sequences are MNHNS and SASEGT.

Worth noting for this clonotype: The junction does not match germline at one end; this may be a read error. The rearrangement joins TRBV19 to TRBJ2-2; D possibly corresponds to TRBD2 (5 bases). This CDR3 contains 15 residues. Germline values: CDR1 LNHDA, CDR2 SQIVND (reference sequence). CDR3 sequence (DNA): TGTGTCAGTAGCGTAGGAATATCGGGAACCGGGGAGCTGTTTTTT. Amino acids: CVSSVGISGTGELFF.

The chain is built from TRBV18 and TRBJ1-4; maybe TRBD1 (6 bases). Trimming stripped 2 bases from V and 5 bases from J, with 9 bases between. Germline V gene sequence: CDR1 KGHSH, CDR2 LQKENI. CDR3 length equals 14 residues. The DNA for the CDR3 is TGTGCCAGCTCACCAAGGACAGAGAATGAAAAACTGTTTTTT. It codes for CASSPRTENEKLFF. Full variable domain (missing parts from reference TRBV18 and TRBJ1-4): NAGVMQNPRHLVRRRGQEARLRCSPMKGHSHVYWYRQLPEEGLKFMVYLQKENIIDESGMPKERFSAEFPKEGPSILRIQQVVRGDSAAYFCASSPRTENEKLFFGSGTQLSVL.

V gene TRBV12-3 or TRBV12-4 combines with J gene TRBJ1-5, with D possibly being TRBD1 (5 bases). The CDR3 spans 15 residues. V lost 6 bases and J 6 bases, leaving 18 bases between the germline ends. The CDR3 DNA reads TGTGCCAGCAGCCGAGGCGGGGGGGTCAGTCAGCCCCAGCATTTT. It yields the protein CASSRGGGVSQPQHF.

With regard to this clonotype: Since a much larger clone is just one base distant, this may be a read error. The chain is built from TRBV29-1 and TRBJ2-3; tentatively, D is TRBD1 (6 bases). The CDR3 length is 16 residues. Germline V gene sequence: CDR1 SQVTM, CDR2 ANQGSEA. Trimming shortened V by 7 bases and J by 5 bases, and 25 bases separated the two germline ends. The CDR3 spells CSAKGRSRGFQDTQYF. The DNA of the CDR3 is TGCAGCGCTAAAGGGAGATCCAGGGGCTTCCAAGATACGCAGTATTTT.

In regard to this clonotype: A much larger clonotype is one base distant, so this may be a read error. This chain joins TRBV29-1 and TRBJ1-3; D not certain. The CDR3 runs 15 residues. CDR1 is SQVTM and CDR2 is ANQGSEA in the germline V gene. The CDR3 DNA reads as TGCACCTGCGGGATAGCCCTAGACTCTGGAAACACCATATATTTT. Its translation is CTCGIALDSGNTIYF.

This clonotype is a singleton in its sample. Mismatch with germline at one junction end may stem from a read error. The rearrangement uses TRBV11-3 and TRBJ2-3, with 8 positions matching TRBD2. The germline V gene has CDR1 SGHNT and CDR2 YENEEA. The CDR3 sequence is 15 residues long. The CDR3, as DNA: TGTGTCAGCAGTCCCAGCGGGAGATACAAAGATACGCAGTATTTT. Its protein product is CVSSPSGRYKDTQYF.